This TCR beta chain was observed in a study of response to subunit inactivated influenza vaccine (dated by TCRdb to between 2018 and 2020). In the study overall: The study used deep quantitative T cell receptor repertoire profiling to track responses to a trivalent subunit inactivated influenza vaccine. Broader findings and caveats from the paper: The authors proposed that each seasonal influenza vaccination may bring in only a limited number of new T cells.

Preparation of the library involved RT-PCR. TCRdb records Illumina HiSeq 2500 as the sequencer. The raw public data were reprocessed by TCRdb itself: fastp quality trimming at Q25, MiXCR clonotype calling, in-frame beta chains only. Every distinct CDR3 protein forms one entry, paired with its most common genes and DNA. For this sample the table gives approximately 520,000 distinct CDR3 sequences, of which approximately 15% were detected only once. The ten largest clones capture roughly 3.1% of the sample. The CDR3 runs 16 residues from the cysteine to the phenylalanine. Only the CDR3 part of the read is kept: 48 bases, read in frame from the first base. CDR1 and CDR2, per the germline V gene, are SGHVS and FQNEAQ. The V end loses 1 base and the J end loses 1 base, and a stretch of 14 bases separates them. This clonotype showed up just a few times. The target of this receptor is not known. No base-level quality is on record; no much larger clone is a single base apart.

The sequence is built from TRBV7-8 and TRBJ2-7; TRBD2 could be the D gene, as 5 bases match. The receptor was derived from a man in his fifties or sixties who received an inactivated influenza vaccine. Donor details come from another sample of the same person, matched by shared clones. The sample was CD4+ T cells sorted from PBMCs, taken approximately 25 months after vaccination. DNA sequence: TGTGCCAGCAGCTTAGGTCCCGGGATTAGATCCTACGAGCAGTACTTC. Its protein product is CASSLGPGIRSYEQYF.